These T cell receptor beta chains were read from a single sample in a study of T cell responses to AZD1222 COVID-19 vaccine. Profiled with immunoSEQ multiplex PCR; TCRdb holds only in-frame clones, not every one. The table records 150,000 to 200,000 clones, around 88% of them present only once. The material was peripheral blood, obtained on day 0 of AZD1222 vaccination. These receptors were collected from an adult in good health. Both conserved end residues are part of each CDR3. Each record gives: CDR3 protein, CDR3 DNA, V gene, D gene, CDR3 length, clone size, J gene. The D gene is left open where the match is weak. For some rows the clone size is stated as once, few or many, or as a class when expanded; others skip it.

cdr3_aa: CASSPETSGGALSYNEQFF
cdr3_nt: TGCGCCAGCAGCCCGGAGACTAGCGGGGGGGCCCTCTCCTACAATGAGCAGTTCTTC
v_call: TRBV5-1
d_call: TRBD2
cdr3_length: 19
clone_size: .
j_call: TRBJ2-1

cdr3_aa: CASSSTGWDSPLHF
cdr3_nt: TGTGCCAGCAGCTCGACAGGCTGGGATTCACCCCTCCACTTT
v_call: TRBV5-4
d_call: .
cdr3_length: 14
clone_size: .
j_call: TRBJ1-6

cdr3_aa: CASMDRRGRETQYF
cdr3_nt: TGTGCCAGCATGGACAGGCGGGGTAGGGAGACCCAGTACTTC
v_call: TRBV2
d_call: .
cdr3_length: 14
clone_size: .
j_call: TRBJ2-5

cdr3_aa: CASSRGTGESAGNTIYF
cdr3_nt: TGTGCCAGCAGTCGGGGGACAGGGGAATCAGCTGGAAACACCATATATTTT
v_call: TRBV6-6
d_call: TRBD1
cdr3_length: 17
clone_size: once
j_call: TRBJ1-3

cdr3_aa: CASSGGWPPGTGVAGYTF
cdr3_nt: TGTGCCAGCAGTGGGGGGTGGCCTCCCGGGACAGGGGTCGCTGGCTACACCTTC
v_call: TRBV27
d_call: TRBD1
cdr3_length: 18
clone_size: .
j_call: TRBJ1-2

cdr3_aa: CATSRVEDSPLHF
cdr3_nt: TGTGCCACCAGCAGAGTAGAGGATTCACCCCTCCACTTT
v_call: TRBV15
d_call: .
cdr3_length: 13
clone_size: .
j_call: TRBJ1-6

cdr3_aa: CASSLLDRRETQYF
cdr3_nt: TGTGCCAGCAGCTTGCTGGACAGGAGGGAGACCCAGTACTTC
v_call: TRBV7-9
d_call: TRBD1
cdr3_length: 14
clone_size: .
j_call: TRBJ2-5

cdr3_aa: CASSLQGVNYGYTF
cdr3_nt: TGTGCCAGCAGCTTACAGGGGGTTAACTATGGCTACACCTTC
v_call: TRBV7-9
d_call: TRBD1
cdr3_length: 14
clone_size: .
j_call: TRBJ1-2

cdr3_aa: CASSLAAGATNEKLFF
cdr3_nt: TGCGCCAGCAGCTTGGCAGCGGGTGCAACTAATGAAAAACTGTTTTTT
v_call: TRBV5-1
d_call: .
cdr3_length: 16
clone_size: once
j_call: TRBJ1-4

cdr3_aa: CASSQEIGLATDTQYF
cdr3_nt: TGTGCCAGCAGCCAGGAGATCGGACTAGCCACAGATACGCAGTATTTT
v_call: TRBV3-1/TRBV3-2
d_call: TRBD2
cdr3_length: 16
clone_size: .
j_call: TRBJ2-3

cdr3_aa: CASSTIPGEQFF
cdr3_nt: TGTGCCAGCAGCACCATCCCGGGTGAGCAGTTCTTC
v_call: TRBV5-8
d_call: .
cdr3_length: 12
clone_size: once
j_call: TRBJ2-1

cdr3_aa: CASSTLETRGYTF
cdr3_nt: TGTGCCAGCAGCACCTTGGAAACTAGGGGCTACACCTTC
v_call: TRBV12-3/TRBV12-4
d_call: .
cdr3_length: 13
clone_size: once
j_call: TRBJ1-2

cdr3_aa: CSARSGNTIYF
cdr3_nt: TGCAGTGCTAGAAGTGGAAACACCATATATTTT
v_call: TRBV20-1
d_call: .
cdr3_length: 11
clone_size: .
j_call: TRBJ1-3

cdr3_aa: CASSSDRGLFKESGNTIYF
cdr3_nt: TGTGCCAGCTCATCGGACAGGGGGTTGTTTAAGGAATCTGGAAACACCATATATTTT
v_call: TRBV18
d_call: TRBD1
cdr3_length: 19
clone_size: few
j_call: TRBJ1-3

cdr3_aa: CASSLARGPANSPLHF
cdr3_nt: TGTGCCAGCAGCTTAGCGCGGGGACCGGCCAATTCACCCCTCCACTTT
v_call: TRBV7-9
d_call: .
cdr3_length: 16
clone_size: .
j_call: TRBJ1-6

cdr3_aa: CASSPDREGTEAFF
cdr3_nt: TGTGCCAGCAGCCCGGACAGGGAGGGCACTGAAGCTTTCTTT
v_call: TRBV14
d_call: TRBD1
cdr3_length: 14
clone_size: .
j_call: TRBJ1-1

cdr3_aa: CASSWGSGGANTGELFF
cdr3_nt: TGTGCCAGTAGTTGGGGTAGCGGGGGCGCGAACACCGGGGAGCTGTTTTTT
v_call: TRBV19
d_call: TRBD2
cdr3_length: 17
clone_size: .
j_call: TRBJ2-2

cdr3_aa: CASSGLSGANSYEQYF
cdr3_nt: TGTGCCAGCAGTGGACTTAGCGGGGCCAACTCTTACGAGCAGTACTTC
v_call: TRBV6-1
d_call: TRBD2
cdr3_length: 16
clone_size: .
j_call: TRBJ2-7

cdr3_aa: CASSMVLPKEKLFF
cdr3_nt: TGTGCCAGTAGTATGGTCCTACCTAAAGAAAAACTGTTTTTT
v_call: TRBV19
d_call: .
cdr3_length: 14
clone_size: once
j_call: TRBJ1-4

cdr3_aa: CSVAGNGYTF
cdr3_nt: TGCAGCGTTGCAGGGAATGGCTACACCTTC
v_call: TRBV29-1
d_call: .
cdr3_length: 10
clone_size: .
j_call: TRBJ1-2

cdr3_aa: CASSLTSGGVTDTQYF
cdr3_nt: TGTGCCAGCAGCTTGACTAGCGGGGGGGTCACAGATACGCAGTATTTT
v_call: TRBV7-6
d_call: TRBD2
cdr3_length: 16
clone_size: .
j_call: TRBJ2-3

cdr3_aa: CASGTSGTVHSNQPQHF
cdr3_nt: TGTGCCAGCGGCACCTCCGGGACGGTACATAGCAATCAGCCCCAGCATTTT
v_call: TRBV27
d_call: .
cdr3_length: 17
clone_size: .
j_call: TRBJ1-5